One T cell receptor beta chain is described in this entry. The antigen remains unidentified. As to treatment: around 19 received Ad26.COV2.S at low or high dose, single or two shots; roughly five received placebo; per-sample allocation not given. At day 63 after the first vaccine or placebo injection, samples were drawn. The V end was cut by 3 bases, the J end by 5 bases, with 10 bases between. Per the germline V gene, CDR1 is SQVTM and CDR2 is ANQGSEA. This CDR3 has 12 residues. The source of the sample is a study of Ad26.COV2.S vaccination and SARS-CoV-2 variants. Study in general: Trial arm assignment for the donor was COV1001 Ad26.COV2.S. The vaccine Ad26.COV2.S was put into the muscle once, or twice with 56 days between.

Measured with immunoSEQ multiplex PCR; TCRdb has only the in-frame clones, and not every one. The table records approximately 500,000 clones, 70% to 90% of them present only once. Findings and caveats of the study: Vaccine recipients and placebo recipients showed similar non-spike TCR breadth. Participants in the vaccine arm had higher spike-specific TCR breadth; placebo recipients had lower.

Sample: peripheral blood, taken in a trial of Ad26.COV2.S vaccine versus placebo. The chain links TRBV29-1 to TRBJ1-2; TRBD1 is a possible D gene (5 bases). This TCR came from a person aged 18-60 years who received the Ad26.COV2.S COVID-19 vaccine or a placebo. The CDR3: CSVDQGLYGYTF. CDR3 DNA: TGCAGCGTTGATCAGGGACTGTATGGCTACACCTTC.